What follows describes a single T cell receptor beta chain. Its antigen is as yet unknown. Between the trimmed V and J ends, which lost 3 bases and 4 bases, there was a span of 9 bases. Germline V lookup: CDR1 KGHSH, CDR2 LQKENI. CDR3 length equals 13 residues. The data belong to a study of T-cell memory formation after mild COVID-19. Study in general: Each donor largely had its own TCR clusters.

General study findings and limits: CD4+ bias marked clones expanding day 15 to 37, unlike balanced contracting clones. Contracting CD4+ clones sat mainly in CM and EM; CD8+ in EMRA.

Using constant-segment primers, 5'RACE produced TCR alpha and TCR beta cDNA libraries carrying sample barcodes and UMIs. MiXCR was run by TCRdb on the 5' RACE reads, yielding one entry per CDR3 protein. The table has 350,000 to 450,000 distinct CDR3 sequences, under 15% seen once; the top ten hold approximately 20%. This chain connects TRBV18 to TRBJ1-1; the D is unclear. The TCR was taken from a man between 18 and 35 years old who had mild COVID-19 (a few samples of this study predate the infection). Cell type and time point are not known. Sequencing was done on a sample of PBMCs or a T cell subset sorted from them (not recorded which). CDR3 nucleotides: TGTGCCAGCTCACCTTTGGCCGGCACTGAAGCTTTCTTT. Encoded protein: CASSPLAGTEAFF.